The clone carrying this T cell receptor (beta chain) was seen only a few times. The source of the sample is a study of blood T cell repertoires in COVID-19. Study-level information: Samples taken during acute and convalescent COVID-19 were collected in the United States, Italy and Spain. PBMCs, B-cell-depleted T cells, or T cells were the source of the cDNA or gDNA that made up the material.

The ends lost 4 bases at V and 4 bases at J; junction bases unmatched: 10. This CDR3 has 16 residues. Germline loops: CDR1 LNHDA, CDR2 SQIVND (reference sequence). Per the original data handling: Cell counts per sample came from amplifying reference gene primers. Only in-frame clones appear in the TCRdb table, and some are missing; sequencing was by immunoSEQ multiplex PCR. D and trimming were read from the DNA, whereas the V and J calls and clone size are those reported in that table. The profile shows 54,000 or so clones, 75% to 90% of them singletons. Sequences were obtained from peripheral blood. The TCR was taken from a woman aged 60-75 years with acute or convalescent COVID-19. The gene calls are TRBV19 and TRBJ2-3; 8 bases are a match to TRBD1. CDR3 sequence reads: CASSNLGQGAPDTQYF. CDR3 in DNA: TGTGCCAGTAGTAACCTAGGACAGGGTGCCCCAGATACGCAGTATTTT.